The rows below give T cell receptor beta chains drawn from one sample of a study of T-cell memory formation after mild COVID-19. TCRdb re-analysed the 5' RACE reads in MiXCR, keeping a single row per CDR3 protein. This table holds approximately 580,000 distinct CDR3 sequences, around 21% found once. The sequencing input was PBMCs or a T cell subset sorted from them (not recorded which). These receptors came from an adult woman who had mild COVID-19 (a few samples of this study predate the infection). Cell type and time point are not known. Both conserved end residues are part of each CDR3. The D gene is left open where the match is weak. Clone size is shown for a subset of rows, as once, few, many or a class of expanded clone.

clone_size | j_call | cdr3_length | d_call | v_call | cdr3_nt | cdr3_aa
- | TRBJ2-3 | 16 | TRBD2 | TRBV5-1 | TGCGCCAGCAGCATTACTAGCGGGGGGTCGACAGATACGCAGTATTTT | CASSITSGGSTDTQYF
few | TRBJ1-2 | 12 | TRBD1 | TRBV19 | TGTGCCAGTGGACAGGGGTACGATGGCTACACCTTC | CASGQGYDGYTF
few | TRBJ1-5 | 16 | TRBD1 | TRBV7-8 | TGTGCCAGCAGCTTACATGGGACAGCCTACTATCAGCCCCAGCATTTT | CASSLHGTAYYQPQHF
few | TRBJ2-7 | 12 | - | TRBV15 | TGTGCCACCAGCATCGATGGTGACAGCGCGCACTTC | CATSIDGDSAHF
few | TRBJ2-3 | 15 | TRBD2 | TRBV3-1 | TGTGCCAGCAGCCCCACGAGCGGGGGGGCAGATACGCAGTATTTT | CASSPTSGGADTQYF
- | TRBJ2-5 | 13 | - | TRBV7-9 | TGTGCCACCGCCCGGGGAATCCAAGAGACCCAGTACTTC | CATARGIQETQYF
- | TRBJ2-7 | 11 | - | TRBV12-3/TRBV12-4 | TGTGCCAGCAGTTTTGGCAACGAGCAGTACTTC | CASSFGNEQYF
- | TRBJ1-5 | 16 | TRBD1 | TRBV7-2 | TGTGCCAGCAGCTATGTCGGGACAGGTAGCAATCAGCCCCAGCATTTT | CASSYVGTGSNQPQHF
- | TRBJ1-2 | 15 | - | TRBV12-3/TRBV12-4 | TGTGCCAGCAGTTCCAACACTCAGGGACCCTATGGCTACACCTTC | CASSSNTQGPYGYTF
- | TRBJ2-7 | 14 | TRBD2 | TRBV5-1 | TGCGCCAGCAGCGTCCGGGGACTAGCGGACGAGCAGTACTTC | CASSVRGLADEQYF
few | TRBJ2-7 | 20 | - | TRBV12-5 | TGTGCTAGTGGTTTGGTCCTGTCTTCTGTCGGAGCAGACGGGTCGTACGAGCAGTACTTC | CASGLVLSSVGADGSYEQYF
- | TRBJ1-1 | 18 | TRBD1 | TRBV5-1 | TGCGCCAGCAGCTTGGACCTAACCGGGACAGGGTCGAACACTGAAGCTTTCTTT | CASSLDLTGTGSNTEAFF
- | TRBJ2-5 | 14 | TRBD2 | TRBV19 | TGTGCCACCAGAAGAGTAGCGGGCCAAGAGACCCAGTACTTC | CATRRVAGQETQYF
- | TRBJ2-1 | 14 | TRBD2 | TRBV7-3 | TGTGCCAGCAGCTCTAGCGGGGGGTTCGATGAGCAGTTCTTC | CASSSSGGFDEQFF
few | TRBJ2-6 | 14 | TRBD1 | TRBV29-1 | TGCAGCGTTCGGCAGGGGGCTGGGGCCAACGTCCTGACTTTC | CSVRQGAGANVLTF
- | TRBJ1-1 | 11 | - | TRBV30 | TGTGCCTGGGCGACAGGATTTGAAGCTTTCTTT | CAWATGFEAFF
few | TRBJ2-3 | 15 | TRBD1 | TRBV29-1 | TGCAGCTCAACCGAGGGGGCAGCGAGCACAGATACGCAGTATTTT | CSSTEGAASTDTQYF
few | TRBJ2-7 | 17 | - | TRBV6-6 | TGTGCCAGCAGCCACCAAACCCTAAGAGACAGGTCCTACGAGCAGTACTTC | CASSHQTLRDRSYEQYF
- | TRBJ1-1 | 15 | - | TRBV7-9 | TGTGCCAGCAGCTTAGTCCAGACCCGGGGGACTGAAGCTTTCTTT | CASSLVQTRGTEAFF
- | TRBJ1-5 | 14 | - | TRBV7-8 | TGTGCCAGCAGCTTGGGGGGGCGATTGCAGCCCCAGCATTTT | CASSLGGRLQPQHF
once | TRBJ1-2 | 16 | - | TRBV12-5 | TGTGCTAGTGGTTTGGTAGAAGGGGGGGCTAACTATGGCTACACCTTC | CASGLVEGGANYGYTF
- | TRBJ1-6 | 12 | - | TRBV12-3/TRBV12-4 | TGTGCCAGCAGGACGACGCATTCACCCCTCCACTTT | CASRTTHSPLHF
- | TRBJ2-7 | 14 | - | TRBV6-5 | TGTGCCAGCACTCAGGGTCTAGGTCTCTACGAGCAGTACTTC | CASTQGLGLYEQYF
- | TRBJ1-5 | 15 | - | TRBV2 | TGTGCCAGCGAGGGGACTGCGCAGGGCAATCAGCCCCAGCATTTT | CASEGTAQGNQPQHF
- | TRBJ2-3 | 16 | - | TRBV7-6 | TGTGCCAGCAGCTTAGGCACATATCGCTTCCCAGATACGCAGTATTTT | CASSLGTYRFPDTQYF
- | TRBJ1-1 | 13 | - | TRBV7-2 | TGTGCCAGCAGGCAGGACAGCCAGGGTGAAGCTTTCTTT | CASRQDSQGEAFF
- | TRBJ2-5 | 12 | - | TRBV5-1 | TGCGCCAGCAGCGCACCAGGAGAGACCCAGTACTTC | CASSAPGETQYF
few | TRBJ2-7 | 18 | TRBD1 | TRBV6-5 | TGTGCCAGCAGTTACGGCGGCAGGGGGCAGGAAAAGATCTACGAGCAGTACTTC | CASSYGGRGQEKIYEQYF
many | TRBJ2-3 | 17 | TRBD2 | TRBV29-1 | TGCAGCGTTGTTAGACTAGCGGGAGGGCTTTCCACAGATACGCAGTATTTT | CSVVRLAGGLSTDTQYF
- | TRBJ2-1 | 16 | TRBD2 | TRBV24-1 | TGTGCCACCAGTGATGATGGACTAGCGGGAGCTGGTGAGCAGTTCTTC | CATSDDGLAGAGEQFF
- | TRBJ2-7 | 15 | TRBD2 | TRBV6-2/TRBV6-3 | TGTGCCAGCAGTTACGCAGCGGGAGTTCCCTACGAGCAGTACTTC | CASSYAAGVPYEQYF
many | TRBJ2-1 | 15 | - | TRBV7-8 | TGTGCCAGCAGCGCGGGACTGCTAAATCACAATGAGCAGTTCTTC | CASSAGLLNHNEQFF
once | TRBJ2-5 | 16 | TRBD2 | TRBV7-8 | TGTGCCAGCAGCAGACTAGCGGGGTATTTCCCGGAGACCCAGTACTTC | CASSRLAGYFPETQYF
few | TRBJ1-1 | 16 | - | TRBV3-1 | TGTGCCAGCAGCCCGGGGACGTCTTTAGGGTATACTGAAGCTTTCTTT | CASSPGTSLGYTEAFF
- | TRBJ2-5 | 15 | TRBD2 | TRBV4-1 | TGCGCCAGCAGCCACGTACTAGCGGGGAAAGAGACCCAGTACTTC | CASSHVLAGKETQYF
- | TRBJ2-2 | 15 | - | TRBV5-1 | TGCGCCAGCAGCTTAATGGGTAGCGACACCGGGGAGCTGTTTTTT | CASSLMGSDTGELFF
few | TRBJ1-1 | 13 | TRBD1 | TRBV12-3/TRBV12-4 | TGTGCCAGCACCTGGACAGGGAACACTGAAGCTTTCTTT | CASTWTGNTEAFF
- | TRBJ2-5 | 15 | - | TRBV24-1 | TGTGCCACAGCCCCCATGTGGGGACCGAAAGAGACCCAGTACTTC | CATAPMWGPKETQYF
- | TRBJ2-3 | 13 | - | TRBV29-1 | TGCAGCGTTGAAGGGGCGCGCACAGATACGCAGTATTTT | CSVEGARTDTQYF
- | TRBJ2-7 | 14 | TRBD2 | TRBV12-3/TRBV12-4 | TGTGCCAGCAGTCGTCTAGCGGTCTCCTACGAGCAGTACTTC | CASSRLAVSYEQYF
few | TRBJ2-7 | 16 | TRBD2 | TRBV27 | TGTGCCAGCAGCCTCCTTCTAGCGGGGGGGCCGGTTGAGCAGTACTTC | CASSLLLAGGPVEQYF
- | TRBJ2-5 | 15 | TRBD1 | TRBV7-6 | TGTGCCAGCAGCTCGTGGACAGGGGAGCAAGAGACCCAGTACTTC | CASSSWTGEQETQYF
few | TRBJ2-5 | 13 | - | TRBV5-6 | TGTGCCAGCAGCCCTGGGGGCTCCTGGACCCAGTACTTC | CASSPGGSWTQYF
- | TRBJ2-1 | 12 | - | TRBV27 | TGTGCCAGCAGTCCCCTCCTAGGTTTACCGCTCTTC | CASSPLLGLPLF
- | TRBJ2-7 | 13 | - | TRBV20-1 | TGCAGTGCTAGGGGCAGGGCTTCCTACGAGCAGTACTTC | CSARGRASYEQYF
few | TRBJ1-5 | 15 | - | TRBV6-1 | TGTGCCAGCAGTGAAGCGGGTGAGAACAATCAGCCCCAGCATTTT | CASSEAGENNQPQHF
- | TRBJ2-3 | 15 | - | TRBV7-3 | TGTGCCAGCAGCCGAGCGGGACAGGTTTCAGATACGCAGTATTTT | CASSRAGQVSDTQYF
- | TRBJ2-5 | 11 | - | TRBV19 | TGTGCCAGTAAAGACGAAGAGACCCAGTACTTC | CASKDEETQYF
few | TRBJ2-1 | 17 | TRBD2 | TRBV5-4 | TGTGCCAGCAGCTTCCCCCGGACTAGCGGGAGCCGGAATGAGCAGTTCTTC | CASSFPRTSGSRNEQFF